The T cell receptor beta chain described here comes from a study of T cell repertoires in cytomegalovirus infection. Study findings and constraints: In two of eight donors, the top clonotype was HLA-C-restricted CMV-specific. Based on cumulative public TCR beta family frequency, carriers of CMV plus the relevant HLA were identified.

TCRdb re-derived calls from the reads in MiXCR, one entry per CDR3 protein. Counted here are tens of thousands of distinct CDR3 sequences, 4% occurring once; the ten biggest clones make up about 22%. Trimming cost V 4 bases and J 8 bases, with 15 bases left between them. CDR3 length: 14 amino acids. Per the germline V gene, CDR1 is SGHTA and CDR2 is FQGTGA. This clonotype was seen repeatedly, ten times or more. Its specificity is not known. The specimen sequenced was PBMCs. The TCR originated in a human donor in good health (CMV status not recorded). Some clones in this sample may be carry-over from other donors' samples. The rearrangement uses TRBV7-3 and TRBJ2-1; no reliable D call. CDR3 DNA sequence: TGTGCCAGCAGCTCCCCCGAGAGCGTCCATGAGCAGTTCTTC. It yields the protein CASSSPESVHEQFF.